This TCR beta chain was sequenced in a study of Ad26.COV2.S vaccination and SARS-CoV-2 variants. As for the study in general: Administration of Ad26.COV2.S was intramuscular, either once or twice 56 days apart. The study's findings and limits: Overall T cell responses may have been underestimated by the analyses of TCR breadth and depth. Responses of spike-specific T cells (both CD8+ and CD4+) reportedly showed substantial breadth after vaccination. Vaccinated and placebo-treated recipients had similar non-spike TCR breadth.

Treatment specified: over 15 received Ad26.COV2.S at low or high dose, single or two shots; a few received placebo; per-sample allocation not given. Sampling took place 63 days after the first vaccine or placebo injection. TCRdb keeps only in-frame clones here, not all; method: immunoSEQ multiplex PCR. The table has 360,000 or so clones, roughly 87% seen once. To note about this clone: Its antigen is as yet unknown.

The sample here was peripheral blood, taken in a trial of Ad26.COV2.S vaccine versus placebo. This clonotype was sampled from a person between 18 and 65 years old who received the Ad26.COV2.S COVID-19 vaccine or a placebo.

The CDR3 DNA sequence: TGTGCCAGCAGCGTTGGGGCAGGGACGGATACGCAGTATTTT. It codes for CASSVGAGTDTQYF. The V call is TRBV14, the J call TRBJ2-3, with D perhaps matching TRBD1 or TRBD2 (5 bases each). V gave up 5 bases and J gave up 6 bases, with 15 bases separating them. The germline gives CDR1 SGHDN, CDR2 FVKESK. The CDR3 spans 14 residues.